The 10 T cell receptor beta chains presented below share a single source sample, sequenced in a study of shared clonotypes between healthy human individuals. Data came from immunoSEQ multiplex PCR; TCRdb stores just in-frame clones and leaves some out. This sample has approximately 2.5 million clones; 90% to 95% occur once, and the top ten carry roughly 0.15%. The sequenced sample was naive CD4+ T cells sorted from blood. Subset given: CD45RA+ positively selected. All receptors derive from a man between 18 and 29 years old in good health.

Notes on this clone: The same CDR3 is also encoded by other DNA sequences in this sample. The chain employs TRBV29-1 and TRBJ2-5; D gene uncertain. This CDR3 spans 11 amino acids. The ends were cut back, 3 bases at V and 4 bases at J, with 6 bases in the middle. Germline V lookup: CDR1 SQVTM, CDR2 ANQGSEA. The CDR3 protein is CSVEVGETQYF. CDR3 in DNA: TGCAGCGTTGAGGTGGGAGAGACCCAGTACTTC.

The genes are TRBV7-9 and TRBJ2-1; perhaps TRBD2 as D (7 bases). Trimming took 4 bases from V and 2 from J, leaving 12 bases between them. From germline, CDR1 is SEHNR and CDR2 FQNEAQ (reference sequence). This CDR3 is built from 15 residues. CDR3 nucleotides: TGTGCCAGCAGCTCGAAAGGGGGGGCCTACAATGAGCAGTTCTTC. Amino acids: CASSSKGGAYNEQFF.

This chain uses TRBV10-3 with TRBJ2-5; 11 bases fit TRBD2. J gave up 5 bases and V 4 bases, and 3 bases lay outside the gene matches. CDR1 and CDR2 from the germline V gene are ENHRY and SYGVKD. This CDR3 region has 14 residues. The CDR3 DNA follows: TGTGCCATCAGTGTACTAGCGGGAGCGGAGACCCAGTACTTC. Its protein is CAISVLAGAETQYF.

The CDR3 DNA reads as TGTGCCAGCTCACCAATAGGAGAAGGGGATACGCAGTATTTT. Translation: CASSPIGEGDTQYF. This chain uses TRBV18 with TRBJ2-3; no definite D call. Trimming removed 2 bases from V and 6 bases from J, with 12 bases in between. In germline, CDR1 is KGHSH, CDR2 LQKENI. The length of the CDR3 is 14 residues.

The V gene is TRBV30, the J gene TRBJ2-1; D might be TRBD1 (6 bases). There are 13 residues in the CDR3. Trimming left V 6 bases short and J 4 bases short, with 13 bases between. From germline, CDR1 is GTSNPN and CDR2 SVGIG (reference sequence). The CDR3 is CACSGVSYNEQFF. CDR3 bases: TGTGCCTGCTCAGGGGTGAGTTACAATGAGCAGTTCTTC.

J is TRBJ1-1 and V is TRBV29-1, with D unclear. Per germline, CDR1 SQVTM and CDR2 ANQGSEA. The length of the CDR3 is 13 residues. Trimming took off 0 bases at V and 6 bases at J, with 11 bases between the two ends. CDR3 DNA sequence: TGCAGCGTTGAAGATCCTAAATGGGCTGAAGCTTTCTTT. This encodes CSVEDPKWAEAFF.

For the CDR3, the DNA is TGTGCCAGCAGCGGTGGCTCCTTAAACACCTACGAGCAGTACTTC. Encoded protein: CASSGGSLNTYEQYF. The chain links TRBV28 to TRBJ2-7; D not resolved. In germline, CDR1 is MDHEN, CDR2 SYDVKM. Trimming left V 6 bases short and J 2 bases short, with 17 bases between. The CDR3 length is 15 residues.

The V and J genes are TRBV30 and TRBJ2-3, with TRBD2 matching 15 bases. The germline V gene encodes CDR1 GTSNPN and CDR2 SVGIG (reference sequence). There are 17 residues in the CDR3. Trimming at V came to 1 base and at J to 2 bases, leaving 4 bases not matched to a gene. For the CDR3, the DNA is TGTGCCTGGAGTGACGGACTAGCGGGAGGGACCACAGATACGCAGTATTTT. Amino acids: CAWSDGLAGGTTDTQYF.

The chain is built from TRBV10-2 and TRBJ2-5; perhaps TRBD1 as D (6 bases). The V and J ends lost 2 bases and 7 bases respectively, with 14 bases between them. The CDR3 extends over 14 amino acids. The germline gives CDR1 WSHSY, CDR2 SAAADI. The CDR3 region is CASSEGTFVVTQYF. DNA for the CDR3: TGCGCCAGCAGTGAGGGGACATTCGTGGTGACCCAGTACTTC.

This rearrangement joins TRBV4-1 to TRBJ2-7, with D tentatively TRBD1 (6 bases). Trimming left V 2 bases short and J 2 bases short, with 13 bases between. Germline lookup yields CDR1 MGHRA and CDR2 YSYEKL. The CDR3 sequence is 15 residues long. The CDR3, as DNA: TGCGCCAGCAGCCAATCGACAGGCTCAACCTACGAGCAGTACTTC. This codes for CASSQSTGSTYEQYF.